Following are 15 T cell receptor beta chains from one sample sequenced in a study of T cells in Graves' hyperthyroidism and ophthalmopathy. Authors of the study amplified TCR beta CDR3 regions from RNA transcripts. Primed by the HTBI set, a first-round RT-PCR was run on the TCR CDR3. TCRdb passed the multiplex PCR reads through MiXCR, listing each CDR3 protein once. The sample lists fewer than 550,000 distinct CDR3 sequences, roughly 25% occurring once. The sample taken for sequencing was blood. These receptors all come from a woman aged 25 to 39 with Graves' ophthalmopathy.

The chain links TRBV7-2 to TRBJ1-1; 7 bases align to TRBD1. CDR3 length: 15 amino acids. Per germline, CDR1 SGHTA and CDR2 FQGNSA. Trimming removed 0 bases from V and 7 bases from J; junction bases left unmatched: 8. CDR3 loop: CASSLAPTGSGEAFF. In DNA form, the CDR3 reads TGTGCCAGCAGCTTAGCCCCGACAGGGTCCGGTGAAGCTTTCTTT.

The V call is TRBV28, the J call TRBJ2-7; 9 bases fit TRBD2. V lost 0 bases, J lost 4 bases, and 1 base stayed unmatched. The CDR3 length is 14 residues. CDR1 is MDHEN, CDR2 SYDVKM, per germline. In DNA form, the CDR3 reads TGTGCCAGCAGTTTATGGACTAGCGGTTACGAGCAGTACTTC. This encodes CASSLWTSGYEQYF.

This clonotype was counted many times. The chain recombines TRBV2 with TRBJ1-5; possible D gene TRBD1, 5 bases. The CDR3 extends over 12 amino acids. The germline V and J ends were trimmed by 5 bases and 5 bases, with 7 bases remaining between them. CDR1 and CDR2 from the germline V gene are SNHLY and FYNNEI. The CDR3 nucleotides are TGTGCCAGCAGTCAACAGGATCAGCCCCAGCATTTT. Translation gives CASSQQDQPQHF.

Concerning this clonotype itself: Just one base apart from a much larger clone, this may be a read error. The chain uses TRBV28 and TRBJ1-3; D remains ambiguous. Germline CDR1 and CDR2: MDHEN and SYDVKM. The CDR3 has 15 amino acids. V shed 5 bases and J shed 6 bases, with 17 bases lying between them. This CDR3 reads CASSPNLEAINTIYF. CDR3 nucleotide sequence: TGTGCCAGCAGTCCGAACCTCGAAGCCATAAACACCATATATTTT.

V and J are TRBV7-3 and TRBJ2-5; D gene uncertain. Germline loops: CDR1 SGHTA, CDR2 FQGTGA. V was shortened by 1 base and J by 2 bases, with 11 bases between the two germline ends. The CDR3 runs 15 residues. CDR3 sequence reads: CASSLIPGVQETQYF. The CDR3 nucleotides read TGTGCCAGCAGCTTAATTCCCGGCGTTCAAGAGACCCAGTACTTC.

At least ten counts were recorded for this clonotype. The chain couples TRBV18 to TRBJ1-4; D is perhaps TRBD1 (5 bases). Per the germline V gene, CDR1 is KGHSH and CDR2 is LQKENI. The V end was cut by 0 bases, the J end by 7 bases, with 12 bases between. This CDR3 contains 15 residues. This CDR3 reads CASSPPTGPGEKLFF. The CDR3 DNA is TGTGCCAGCTCACCACCAACGGGGCCAGGTGAAAAACTGTTTTTT.

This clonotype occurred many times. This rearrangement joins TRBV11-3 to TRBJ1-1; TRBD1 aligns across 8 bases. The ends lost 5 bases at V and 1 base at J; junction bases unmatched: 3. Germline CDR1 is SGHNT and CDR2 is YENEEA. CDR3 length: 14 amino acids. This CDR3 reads CASSIQGENTEAFF. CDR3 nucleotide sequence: TGTGCCAGCAGCATACAGGGGGAGAACACTGAAGCTTTCTTT.

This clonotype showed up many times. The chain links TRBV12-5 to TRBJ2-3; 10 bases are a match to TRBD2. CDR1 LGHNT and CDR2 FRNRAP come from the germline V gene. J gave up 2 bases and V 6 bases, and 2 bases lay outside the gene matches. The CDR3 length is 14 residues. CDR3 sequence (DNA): TGTGCTAGTGGCCTAGCGGGGGTCACAGATACGCAGTATTTT. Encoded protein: CASGLAGVTDTQYF.

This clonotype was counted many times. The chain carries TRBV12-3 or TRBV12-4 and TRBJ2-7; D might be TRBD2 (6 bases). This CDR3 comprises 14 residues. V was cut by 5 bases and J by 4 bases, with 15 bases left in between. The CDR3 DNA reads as TGTGCCAGCAGTGGGCCGGGACTGTCGTACGAGCAGTACTTC. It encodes CASSGPGLSYEQYF.

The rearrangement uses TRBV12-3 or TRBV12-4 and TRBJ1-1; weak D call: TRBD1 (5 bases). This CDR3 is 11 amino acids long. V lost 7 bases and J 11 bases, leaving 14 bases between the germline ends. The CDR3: CASTKRGDAFF. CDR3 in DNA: TGTGCCAGCACCAAGAGGGGCGATGCTTTCTTT.

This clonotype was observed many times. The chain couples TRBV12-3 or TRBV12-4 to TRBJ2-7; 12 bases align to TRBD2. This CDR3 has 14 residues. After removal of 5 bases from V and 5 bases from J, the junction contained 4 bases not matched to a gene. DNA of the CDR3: TGTGCCAGCAGTCAAAGACTAGCGGGGGACGAGCAGTACTTC. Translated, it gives CASSQRLAGDEQYF.

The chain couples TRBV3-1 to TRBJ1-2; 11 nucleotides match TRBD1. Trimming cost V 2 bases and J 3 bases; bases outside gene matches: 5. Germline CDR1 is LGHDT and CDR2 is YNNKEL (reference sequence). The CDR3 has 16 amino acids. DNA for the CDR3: TGTGCCAGCAGCCAATCCGGGACAGGGGGACACTATGGCTACACCTTC. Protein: CASSQSGTGGHYGYTF.

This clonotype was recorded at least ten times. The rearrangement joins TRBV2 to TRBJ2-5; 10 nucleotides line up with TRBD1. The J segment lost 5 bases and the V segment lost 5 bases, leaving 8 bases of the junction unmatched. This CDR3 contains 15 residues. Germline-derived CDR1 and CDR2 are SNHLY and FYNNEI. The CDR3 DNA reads TGTGCCAGCAGTCCCGGACAGGGGGTTGGGGAGACCCAGTACTTC. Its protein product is CASSPGQGVGETQYF.

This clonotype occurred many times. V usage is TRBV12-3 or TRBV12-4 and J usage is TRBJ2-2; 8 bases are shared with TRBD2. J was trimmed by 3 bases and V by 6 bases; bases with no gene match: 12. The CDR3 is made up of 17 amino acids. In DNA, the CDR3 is TGTGCCAGCAGCCCCTTTGACGGGGGGGCTGACACCGGGGAGCTGTTTTTT. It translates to CASSPFDGGADTGELFF.

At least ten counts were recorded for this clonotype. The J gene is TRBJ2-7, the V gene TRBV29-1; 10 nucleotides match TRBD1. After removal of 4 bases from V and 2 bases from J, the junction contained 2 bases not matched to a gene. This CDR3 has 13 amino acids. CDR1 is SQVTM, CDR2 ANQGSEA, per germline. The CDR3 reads CSVGQGAPYEQYF. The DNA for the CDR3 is TGCAGCGTTGGACAGGGGGCTCCCTACGAGCAGTACTTC.